The 18 T cell receptor beta chains in this list originate from one sample, sequenced in a study of shared clonotypes between healthy human individuals. Libraries were prepared by immunoSEQ multiplex PCR; TCRdb keeps only in-frame clonotypes and omits some of them. The sample comprises 2,500,000 or so clones, approximately 90% of which are singletons, and 0.37% rests with the top ten. Sequencing was done on a sample of naive CD4+ T cells from PBMCs. Subset here: CD45RA+ positively selected. The origin of the receptors is a man between 18 and 35 years old in good health. Some clones in this sample may be carry-over from other donors' samples.

V and J are TRBV18 and TRBJ2-1; 9 bases are shared with TRBD1. Losses at the gene ends were 3 bases for V and 6 bases for J; bases not matched to a gene: 9. Germline loops: CDR1 KGHSH, CDR2 LQKENI. The length of the CDR3 is 16 residues. The CDR3 loop is CASSPKPGQGSNEQFF. The CDR3 DNA is TGTGCCAGCTCACCGAAACCGGGACAGGGTAGCAATGAGCAGTTCTTC.

The chain recombines TRBV7-2 with TRBJ1-2; D is undetermined. This CDR3 contains 12 residues. Germline V gene lookup returns CDR1 SGHTA and CDR2 FQGNSA. The germline V and J ends were trimmed by 6 bases and 5 bases, with 10 bases remaining between them. The CDR3 spells CASRDLGYGYTF. CDR3 coding DNA: TGTGCCAGCAGGGACCTGGGGTATGGCTACACCTTC.

The chain combines TRBV11-2 with TRBJ2-7; 8 bases fit TRBD1. The CDR3 loop spans 15 amino acids. Trimming took 4 bases from V and 2 from J; bases not matched to a gene: 7. Germline values: CDR1 SGHAT, CDR2 FQNNGV. The CDR3 DNA reads as TGTGCCAGCAGCTACCGCCGGACAGGGCCCTACGAGCAGTACTTC. As protein: CASSYRRTGPYEQYF. Together with reference TRBV11-2 and TRBJ2-7, the CDR3 gives the full variable domain: EAGVAQSPRYKIIEKRQSVAFWCNPISGHATLYWYQQILGQGPKLLIQFQNNGVVDDSQLPKDRFSAERLKGVDSTLKIQPAKLEDSAVYLCASSYRRTGPYEQYFGPGTRLTVT.

V is TRBV9 and J is TRBJ1-5; TRBD1 matches at 7 bases. The CDR3 is made up of 15 amino acids. The V segment lost 4 bases and the J segment 4 bases; nucleotides outside the gene matches: 8. Germline CDR1 reads SGDLS; CDR2 reads YYNGEE. The CDR3 DNA reads TGTGCCAGCAGCCCTGGGGACAGATCAAATCAGCCCCAGCATTTT. It translates to CASSPGDRSNQPQHF.

This chain joins TRBV28 and TRBJ2-7; TRBD2 matches 9 bases. The CDR3 sequence is 16 residues long. The J segment lost 3 bases and the V segment lost 5 bases, leaving 11 bases of the junction unmatched. Per germline, CDR1 MDHEN and CDR2 SYDVKM. The CDR3 nucleotides read TGTGCCAGCAGTCCGGGGACTAGCTCGGCCCTCTACGAGCAGTACTTC. It specifies CASSPGTSSALYEQYF.

This rearrangement joins TRBV19 to TRBJ1-5; TRBD1 matches at 9 bases. Germline V lookup: CDR1 LNHDA, CDR2 SQIVND (reference sequence). V lost 3 bases to trimming and J lost 6 bases; unmatched junction nucleotides: 9. This CDR3 is 16 amino acids long. CDR3 sequence reads: CASSMGRDRAGQPQHF. The CDR3 DNA sequence: TGTGCCAGTAGTATGGGGAGGGACAGGGCGGGTCAGCCCCAGCATTTT.

This chain uses TRBV19 with TRBJ1-1, with D possibly matching TRBD1 (6 bases). The CDR3 runs 16 residues. With 6 bases removed from V and 6 bases from J, the gap between germline ends came to 23 bases. Germline CDR1 LNHDA, CDR2 SQIVND (reference sequence). Here the CDR3 DNA reads TGTGCCAGTAGGACCGCCAGTCTCAACAGGGAGCCTGAAGCTTTCTTT. Amino acids: CASRTASLNREPEAFF.

The V and J genes are TRBV7-6 and TRBJ2-3; D not resolved. Germline CDR1 SGHVS, CDR2 FNYEAQ. V gave up 3 bases and J gave up 5 bases, with 6 bases separating them. This CDR3 contains 12 residues. CDR3 sequence (DNA): TGTGCCAGCAGCTTCACTGAAGATACGCAGTATTTT. Its translation is CASSFTEDTQYF. The whole variable domain, remainder taken from reference TRBV7-6 and TRBJ2-3, is GAGVSQSPRYKVTKRGQDVALRCDPISGHVSLYWYRQALGQGPEFLTYFNYEAQQDKSGLPNDRFSAERPEGSISTLTIQRTEQRDSAMYRCASSFTEDTQYFGPGTRLTVL.

This clone has only one observation. J is TRBJ2-3 and V is TRBV5-1, with D perhaps matching TRBD1 or TRBD2 (5 bases each). The CDR3 covers 17 residues. The germline gives CDR1 SGHRS, CDR2 YFSETQ. The ends were cut back, 3 bases at V and 1 base at J, with 18 bases in the middle. CDR3 residues: CASSSGPGQGGTDTQYF. DNA for the CDR3: TGCGCCAGCAGCTCGGGGCCCGGCCAAGGGGGCACAGATACGCAGTATTTT.

This sequence joins TRBV29-1 and TRBJ1-5; TRBD1 agrees at 9 bases. Germline loops: CDR1 SQVTM, CDR2 ANQGSEA. This CDR3 has 14 amino acids. J was trimmed by 2 bases and V by 4 bases; bases with no gene match: 3. In nucleotides, the CDR3 is TGCAGCGTTGGACAGGGGGAGCGCAATCAGCCCCAGCATTTT. Translation: CSVGQGERNQPQHF.

The chain joins TRBV15 to TRBJ2-3, with 8 bases that match TRBD2. Germline CDR1 and CDR2: LNHNV and YYDKDF (reference sequence). The CDR3 is 17 residues long. Trimming at V came to 1 base and at J to 4 bases, leaving 10 bases not matched to a gene. CDR3 protein: CATSRGRGGRRADTQYF. CDR3 nucleotides: TGTGCCACCAGCAGAGGGCGTGGCGGGAGGAGGGCAGATACGCAGTATTTT.

The rearrangement uses TRBV6-5 and TRBJ1-2; a weak D match, TRBD1 (6 bases). Per germline, CDR1 MNHEY and CDR2 SVGAGI. V lost 8 bases and J lost 7, with 14 bases in between. CDR3 length equals 12 residues. CDR3 nucleotide sequence: TGTGCCAGCGGGGAGGGGGGCTTTGGCTACACCTTC. This translates into CASGEGGFGYTF.

A word on this clone: Within the sample, other DNA sequences also encode this same CDR3. DNA for the CDR3: TGCGCCAGCAGTCTATCCGGGGGGCAAGAGACCCAGTACTTC. It encodes CASSLSGGQETQYF. The chain uses TRBV5-1 and TRBJ2-5; TRBD2 aligns across 7 bases. The J segment lost 2 bases and the V segment lost 5 bases, leaving 6 bases of the junction unmatched. Germline values: CDR1 SGHRS, CDR2 YFSETQ. CDR3 length: 14 amino acids.

This chain uses TRBV25-1 with TRBJ2-3; D gene unclear. The CDR3 has 13 amino acids. V was pared by 6 bases and J by 1 base, with 8 bases between. Germline assignment: CDR1 MGHDK and CDR2 SYGVNS. The CDR3 DNA reads as TGTGCCAGCAGGATAAGCGGCACAGATACGCAGTATTTT. It encodes CASRISGTDTQYF.

The rearrangement uses TRBV2 and TRBJ2-1; 8 bases match TRBD2. This CDR3 has 15 amino acids. Germline-derived CDR1 and CDR2 are SNHLY and FYNNEI. With 8 bases clipped from V and 0 bases from J, the junction kept 6 bases outside the gene matches. This chain's CDR3 is CASGRGAFSYNEQFF. The CDR3 DNA is TGTGCCAGCGGGCGGGGGGCTTTCTCCTACAATGAGCAGTTCTTC.

The chain carries TRBV5-4 and TRBJ2-1, with a tentative D call TRBD1 (6 bases). CDR1 and CDR2 from the germline V gene are SGHNT and YYREEE (reference sequence). The CDR3 is 17 residues long. Trimming pared 0 bases from V and 2 bases from J, leaving 15 bases between. This chain's CDR3 is CASSLETWGPTYNEQFF. As DNA, the CDR3 is TGTGCCAGCAGCTTGGAGACTTGGGGGCCGACCTACAATGAGCAGTTCTTC.

V is TRBV27 and J is TRBJ2-1; 9 positions agree with TRBD2. Germline V gene lookup returns CDR1 MNHEY and CDR2 SMNVEV (reference sequence). The CDR3 consists of 16 residues. V was clipped by 7 bases and J by 9 bases; unmatched bases: 16. CDR3 sequence reads: CASTREGLAKRSEQFF. The CDR3 DNA follows: TGTGCCAGCACCAGGGAGGGACTAGCAAAAAGAAGTGAGCAGTTCTTC.

The V and J genes are TRBV18 and TRBJ1-1; D is unclear. V lost 5 bases to trimming and J lost 6 bases, with 16 bases between them. CDR1 KGHSH and CDR2 LQKENI come from the germline V gene. This CDR3 spans 14 amino acids. The CDR3 region is CASSSGLSRPEAFF. Written as DNA, the CDR3 is TGTGCCAGCTCATCCGGACTATCACGCCCTGAAGCTTTCTTT. Looking up the rest from reference TRBV18 and TRBJ1-1 gives the full variable domain: NAGVMQNPRHLVRRRGQEARLRCSPMKGHSHVYWYRQLPEEGLKFMVYLQKENIIDESGMPKERFSAEFPKEGPSILRIQQVVRGDSAAYFCASSSGLSRPEAFFGQGTRLTVV.